This entry concerns a single T cell receptor (beta chain). What it recognizes is unknown. The data originate from a study of cytomegalovirus exposure and HLA in healthy donors. V shed 4 bases and J shed 2 bases, with 13 bases lying between them. The CDR3 runs 14 residues. Per germline, CDR1 SGDLS and CDR2 YYNGEE. Study conclusions and caveats: Despite most TCR sequences being rare, some public TCRs occurred in many donors.

Method: immunoSEQ multiplex PCR; TCRdb's copy keeps in-frame clones and lacks some. Of approximately 280,000 clones listed, 88% are singletons. Specimen: PBMCs. The chain recombines TRBV9 with TRBJ2-7; weak D call: TRBD2 (5 bases). This clonotype originated in a woman younger than 35 in good health and CMV-seronegative. The CDR3 protein is CASSTSGRTYEQYF. DNA for the CDR3: TGTGCCAGCAGCACCAGCGGCCGTACCTACGAGCAGTACTTC.